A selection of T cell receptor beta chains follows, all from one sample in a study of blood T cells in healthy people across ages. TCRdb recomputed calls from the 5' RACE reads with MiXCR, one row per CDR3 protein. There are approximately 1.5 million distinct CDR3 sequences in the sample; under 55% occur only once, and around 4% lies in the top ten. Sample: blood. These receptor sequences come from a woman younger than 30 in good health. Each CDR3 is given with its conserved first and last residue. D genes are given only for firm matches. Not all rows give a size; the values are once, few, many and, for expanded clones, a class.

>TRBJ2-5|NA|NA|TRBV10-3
TGTGCCATCGGCGATGAGCAGTACTTC
CAIGDEQYF
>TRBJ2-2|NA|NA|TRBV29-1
TGCAGCGTTGGTGGGGTTTCGTGGAACACCGGGGAGCTGTTTTTT
CSVGGVSWNTGELFF
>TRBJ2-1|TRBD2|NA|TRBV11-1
TGTGCCAGCAGCTTACAGGGCGATAGCGGGAACAATGAGCAGTTCTTC
CASSLQGDSGNNEQFF
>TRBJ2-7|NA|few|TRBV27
TGTGCCAGCAGTTTAACCAGGGGTGACGAGCAGTACTTC
CASSLTRGDEQYF
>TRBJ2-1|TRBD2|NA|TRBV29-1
TGCAGCGTTGGTAGGACTAGCGGTTACAATGAGCAGTTCTTC
CSVGRTSGYNEQFF
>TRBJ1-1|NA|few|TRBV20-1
TGCAGTGCTAGAGATCGAGATCGGACAGTCATGAACACTGAAGCTTTCTTT
CSARDRDRTVMNTEAFF
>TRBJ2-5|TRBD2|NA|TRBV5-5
TGTGCCAGCAGGCCTCACGGGAGGCAAGAGACCCAGTACTTC
CASRPHGRQETQYF
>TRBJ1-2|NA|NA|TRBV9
TGTGCCAGCAGCGTAGGTTCCGGGCGCTATGGCTACACCTTC
CASSVGSGRYGYTF
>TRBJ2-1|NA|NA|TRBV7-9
TGTGCCAGAAGCTTAGTCCGGGGCGATTACAATGAGCAGTTCTTC
CARSLVRGDYNEQFF
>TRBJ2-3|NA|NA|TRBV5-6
TGTGCCAGCAGCTTACGGGTCGAGTACACAGATACGCAGTATTTT
CASSLRVEYTDTQYF
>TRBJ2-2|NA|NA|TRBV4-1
TGCGCCAGCAGCCCCAAAGCGGGTAACACCGGGGAGCTGTTTTTT
CASSPKAGNTGELFF
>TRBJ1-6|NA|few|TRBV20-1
TGTTGCGCGGGCTCCTATAATTCACCCCTCCACTTT
CCAGSYNSPLHF
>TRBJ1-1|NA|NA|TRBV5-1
TGCGCCAGCAGCCTGGGGGGGCCGGACACTGAAGCTTTCTTT
CASSLGGPDTEAFF
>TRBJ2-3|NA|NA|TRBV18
TGTGCCAGCTCACCACTTGGCCAGGCCACAGATACGCAGTATTTT
CASSPLGQATDTQYF
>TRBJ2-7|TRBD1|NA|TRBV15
TGTGCCACCAGCATGACAGGGGGATCCTACGAGCAGTACTTC
CATSMTGGSYEQYF
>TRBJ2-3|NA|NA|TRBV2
TGTGCCAGCAGTGAAGGGGTCGCCACAGATACGCATTATTTT
CASSEGVATDTHYF
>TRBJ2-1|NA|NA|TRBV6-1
TGTGCCAGCCCTCGTCGGGGACTCACCTACAATGAGCAGTTCTTC
CASPRRGLTYNEQFF
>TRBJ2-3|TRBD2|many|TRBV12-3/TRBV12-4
TGTGCCAGCAGTCCCGGGGAGCGGGGGGGGACAGATACGCAGTATTTT
CASSPGERGGTDTQYF
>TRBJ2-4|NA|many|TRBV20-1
TGCAGTGCTACGGAGTTAGGCAAAAACATTCAGTACTTC
CSATELGKNIQYF
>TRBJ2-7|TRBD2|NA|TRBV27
TGTGCCAGCAAAAGCGGGATCTCCTACGAGCAGTACTTC
CASKSGISYEQYF
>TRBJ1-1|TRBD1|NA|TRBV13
TGTGCCAGCAGCCCTTGGGGACAGAAGAACACTGAAGCTTTCTTT
CASSPWGQKNTEAFF
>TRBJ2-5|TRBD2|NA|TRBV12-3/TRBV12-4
TGTGCCAGCAGTTTAGGGACTAGCGGGGGTGCGGAGACCCAGTACTTC
CASSLGTSGGAETQYF
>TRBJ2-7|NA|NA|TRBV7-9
TGTGCCAGCAGCTTTTTGGCCAGATACAATGAGCAGTACTTC
CASSFLARYNEQYF
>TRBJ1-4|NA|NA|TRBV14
TGTGCCAGCAGCCCCAGAGGGGGGAGCATTGAAAAACTGTTTTTT
CASSPRGGSIEKLFF
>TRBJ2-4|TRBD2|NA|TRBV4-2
TGTGCCAGCAGCCAAGATTCCCGGGCGGGAGTGAACATTCAGTACTTC
CASSQDSRAGVNIQYF
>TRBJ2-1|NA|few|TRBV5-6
TGTGCCAGCAGCTTGGCGGGAACAGGCCATGAGCAGTTCTTC
CASSLAGTGHEQFF
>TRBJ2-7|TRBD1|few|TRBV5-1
TGCGCCAGCAGCTTTCTAACAGGGGATATCTCCTACGAGCAGTACTTC
CASSFLTGDISYEQYF
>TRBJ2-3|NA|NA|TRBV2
TGTGCCACCAAGGAGGAGACAGATACGCAGTATTTT
CATKEETDTQYF
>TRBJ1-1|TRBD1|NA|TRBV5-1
TGCGCCAACAGCAGGGAAGGGGGCCTCACTGAAGCTTTCTTT
CANSREGGLTEAFF
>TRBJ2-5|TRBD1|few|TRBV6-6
TGTGCCAGCAGACGACAGGGTCGAGACCAAGAGACCCAGTACTTC
CASRRQGRDQETQYF
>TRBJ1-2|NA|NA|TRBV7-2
TGTGCCAGCAGCTTAGTGGTAGGGGCTAACTATGGCTACACCTTC
CASSLVVGANYGYTF
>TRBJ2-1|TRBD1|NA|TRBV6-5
TGTGCCAGCAGTTACCCCGGACAGGGACTGGAGCAGTTCTTC
CASSYPGQGLEQFF
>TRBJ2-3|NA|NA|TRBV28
TGTGCCAGCACCATTCCCCCCGCAGATACGCAGTATTTT
CASTIPPADTQYF
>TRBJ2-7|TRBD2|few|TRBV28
TGTGCCAGCAGCCCGGGACTAGCGGCCGGGTCCTACGAGCAGTACTTC
CASSPGLAAGSYEQYF
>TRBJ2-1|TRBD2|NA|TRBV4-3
TGCGCCAGCAGCCCCCGGACTAGCGGGGGGCACAGCTCCTACAATGAGCAGTTCTTC
CASSPRTSGGHSSYNEQFF